This T cell receptor (beta chain) was identified in a study of blood T cells in healthy people across ages. Alongside a J-beta primer mix, a sample-barcoded 5' primer served in a second PCR lasting about 7 to 12 cycles. TCRdb re-called the 5' RACE reads through MiXCR, storing one row per CDR3 protein. The table lists 500,000 to 550,000 distinct CDR3 sequences, 24% of them singletons. Those donating, healthy Caucasian individuals from Russia, were aged roughly 6 to 100. This clonotype was counted a single time. Its antigen is undetermined. CDR1 is KGHDR and CDR2 is SFDVKD in the germline V gene. With 4 bases removed from V and 7 bases from J, the gap between germline ends came to 7 bases. This CDR3 has 12 amino acids. The study, taken as a whole, reports: The study found more naive CD4+ cells and higher diversity in long-lived than aged donors.

These data are also associated with another study on T cells of mothers and their children.

The chain joins TRBV24-1 to TRBJ1-5; D is uncertain. The sequencing sample was made of blood. The TCR sequence derives from a boy younger than 18 in good health. The CDR3 DNA sequence: TGTGCCACCAGTGACCTGGGGCAGCCCCAGCATTTT. Translation gives CATSDLGQPQHF.